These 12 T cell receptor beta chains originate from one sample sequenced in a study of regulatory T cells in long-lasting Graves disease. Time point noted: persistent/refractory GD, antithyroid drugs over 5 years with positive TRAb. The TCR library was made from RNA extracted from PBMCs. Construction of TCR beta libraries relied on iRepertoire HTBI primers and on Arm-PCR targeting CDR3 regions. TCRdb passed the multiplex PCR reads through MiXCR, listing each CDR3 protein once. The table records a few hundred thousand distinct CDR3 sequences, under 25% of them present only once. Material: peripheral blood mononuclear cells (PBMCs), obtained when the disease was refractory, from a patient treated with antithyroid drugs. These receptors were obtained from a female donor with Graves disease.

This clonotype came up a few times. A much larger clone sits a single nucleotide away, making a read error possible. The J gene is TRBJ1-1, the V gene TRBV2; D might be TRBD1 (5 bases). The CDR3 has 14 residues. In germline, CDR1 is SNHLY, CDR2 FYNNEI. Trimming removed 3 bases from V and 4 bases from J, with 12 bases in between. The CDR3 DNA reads TGTGCCAGCAGTGATCCAGGGCTGAGCACTGAAGCTTTCTTT. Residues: CASSDPGLSTEAFF.

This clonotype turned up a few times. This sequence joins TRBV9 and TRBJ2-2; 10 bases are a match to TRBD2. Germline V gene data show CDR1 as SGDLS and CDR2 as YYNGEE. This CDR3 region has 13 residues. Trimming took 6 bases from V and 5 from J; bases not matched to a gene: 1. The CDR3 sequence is CASTSGSTGELFF. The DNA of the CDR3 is TGTGCCAGCACTAGCGGGAGTACCGGGGAGCTGTTTTTT.

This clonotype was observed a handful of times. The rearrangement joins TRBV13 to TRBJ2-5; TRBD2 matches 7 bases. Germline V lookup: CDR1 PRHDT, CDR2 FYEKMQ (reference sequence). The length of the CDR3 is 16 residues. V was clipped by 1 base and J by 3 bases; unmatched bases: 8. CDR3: CASSLEGALAKETQYF. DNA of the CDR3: TGTGCCAGCAGCTTAGAGGGTGCACTAGCGAAAGAGACCCAGTACTTC.

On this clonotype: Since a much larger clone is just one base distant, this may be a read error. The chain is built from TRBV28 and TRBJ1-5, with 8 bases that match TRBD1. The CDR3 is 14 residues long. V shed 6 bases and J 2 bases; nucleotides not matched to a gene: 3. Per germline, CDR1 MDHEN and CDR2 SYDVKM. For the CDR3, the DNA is TGTGCCAGCAGACAGACAGGGGGCAATCAGCCCCAGCATTTT. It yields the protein CASRQTGGNQPQHF.

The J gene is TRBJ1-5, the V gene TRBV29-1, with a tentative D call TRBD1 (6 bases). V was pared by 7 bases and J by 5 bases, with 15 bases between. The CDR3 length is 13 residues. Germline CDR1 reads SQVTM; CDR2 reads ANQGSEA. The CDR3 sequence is CSARKGDDQPQHF. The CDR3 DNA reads TGCAGCGCAAGGAAGGGGGATGATCAGCCCCAGCATTTT.

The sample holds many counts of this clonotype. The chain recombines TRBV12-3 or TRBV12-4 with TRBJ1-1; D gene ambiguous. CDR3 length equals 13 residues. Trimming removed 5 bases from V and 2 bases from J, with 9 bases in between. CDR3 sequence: CASSAPRNTEAFF. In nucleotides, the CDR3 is TGTGCCAGCAGTGCCCCGAGAAACACTGAAGCTTTCTTT.

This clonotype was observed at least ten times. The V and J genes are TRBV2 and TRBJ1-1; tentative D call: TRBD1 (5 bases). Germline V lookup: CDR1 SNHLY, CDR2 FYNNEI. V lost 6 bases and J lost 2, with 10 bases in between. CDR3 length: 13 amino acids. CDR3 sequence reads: CASRRDFNTEAFF. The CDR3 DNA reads TGTGCCAGCAGACGGGACTTCAACACTGAAGCTTTCTTT.

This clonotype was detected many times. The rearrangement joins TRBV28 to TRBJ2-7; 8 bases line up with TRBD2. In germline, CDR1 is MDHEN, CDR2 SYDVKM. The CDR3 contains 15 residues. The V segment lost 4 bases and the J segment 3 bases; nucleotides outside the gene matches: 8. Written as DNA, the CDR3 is TGTGCCAGCAGTTCCACCAGCGGGAGTTTCTACGAGCAGTACTTC. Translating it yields CASSSTSGSFYEQYF.

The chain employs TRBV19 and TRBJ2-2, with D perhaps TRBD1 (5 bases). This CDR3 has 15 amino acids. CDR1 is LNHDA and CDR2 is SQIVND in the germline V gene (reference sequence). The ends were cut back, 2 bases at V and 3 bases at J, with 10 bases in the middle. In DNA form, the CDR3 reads TGTGCCAGTAGTATAAGGGGTCGGTACACCGGGGAGCTGTTTTTT. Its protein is CASSIRGRYTGELFF.

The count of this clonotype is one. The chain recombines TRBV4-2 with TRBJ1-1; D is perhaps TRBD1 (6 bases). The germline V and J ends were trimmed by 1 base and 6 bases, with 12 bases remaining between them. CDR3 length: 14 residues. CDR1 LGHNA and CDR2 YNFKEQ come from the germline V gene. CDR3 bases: TGTGCCAGCAGCCAAGCCACAGGGACCCCTGAAGCTTTCTTT. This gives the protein CASSQATGTPEAFF.

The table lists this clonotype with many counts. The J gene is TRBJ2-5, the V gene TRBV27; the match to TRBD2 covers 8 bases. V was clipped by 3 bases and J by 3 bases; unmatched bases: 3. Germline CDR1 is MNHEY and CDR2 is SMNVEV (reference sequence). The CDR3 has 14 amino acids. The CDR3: CASSFSTSEETQYF. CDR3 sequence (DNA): TGTGCCAGCAGTTTCTCGACTAGCGAAGAGACCCAGTACTTC.

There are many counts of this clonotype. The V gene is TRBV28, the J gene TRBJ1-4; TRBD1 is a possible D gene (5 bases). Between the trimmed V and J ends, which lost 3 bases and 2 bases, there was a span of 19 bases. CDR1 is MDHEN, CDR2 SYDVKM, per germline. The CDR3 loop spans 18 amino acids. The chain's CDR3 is CASSFRLGYGATNEKLFF. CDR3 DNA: TGTGCCAGCAGTTTTCGGCTGGGGTATGGGGCGACTAATGAAAAACTGTTTTTT.